This entry features one TCR beta chain sequence. Germline-derived CDR1 and CDR2 are GTSNPN and SVGIG (reference sequence). The CDR3 consists of 16 residues. Trimming at V came to 2 bases and at J to 0 bases, leaving 7 bases not matched to a gene. Each CDR3 protein gets one entry after TCRdb re-called the RT-PCR reads with MiXCR. The sample has 150,000 to 200,000 distinct CDR3 sequences; more than 10% are singletons. This specimen belongs to a study of response to subunit inactivated influenza vaccine. These data were also reused for a study on T cells expressing NK-cell markers. As reported in that work: UMI-tagged 5'RACE template switching yielded the TCR beta cDNA. Each TCR beta repertoire originated in sorted T cells that were CD3+CD56+NKG2C+, CD3+CD56+NKG2C- or CD3+CD56-NKG2C+. Seropositivity for HCMV was found in most of the eight sequenced donors, with one seronegative.

The source is a man aged 50 or older who received an inactivated influenza vaccine. The chain couples TRBV30 to TRBJ2-4; 7 nucleotides agree with TRBD2. The sample here was CD8+ T cells sorted from PBMCs, taken roughly 12 days after vaccination. The CDR3 DNA reads TGTGCCTGGAGTTCAAAGACTAGCTTAGCCAAAAACATTCAGTACTTC. Encoded protein: CAWSSKTSLAKNIQYF.